The present T cell receptor (beta chain) was sequenced within a study of siplizumab effects on memory and regulatory T cells. Findings and limits, study-wide: Controls had approximately 26% Treg-derived mappable alloreactive CD4+ clones on average, versus approximately 70% with siplizumab. The apparent diversity of naive T cells exceeded that of memory cells, and naive T cells seemed to make a major contribution to the alloresponse. Sequences below about 10^-5 frequency were poorly captured, limiting mapping of alloreactive clones.

The CDR3 is 16 amino acids. Looked up from germline, CDR1 is SEHNR and CDR2 is FQNEAQ (reference sequence). As to this clone: Its antigen is currently unknown. The germline gene is not matched at one end of the junction; a read error may be the cause.

Assays covered approximately 100,000 TCR templates per sample. Sequencing used immunoSEQ multiplex PCR; TCRdb keeps in-frame clones, though not all of them. The sample lists 85,000 to 130,000 clones, around 94% occurring once. This TCR was recovered from a human donor in good health. V usage is TRBV7-9 and J usage is TRBJ2-6; possible D gene TRBD2, 7 bases. Material for sequencing was Tregs sorted from blood. The CDR3 bases are TGCTGTGCGGGGGTAATGTGGGGGCCCGGGGCCAACGTCCTGACTTTC. As protein: CCAGVMWGPGANVLTF.